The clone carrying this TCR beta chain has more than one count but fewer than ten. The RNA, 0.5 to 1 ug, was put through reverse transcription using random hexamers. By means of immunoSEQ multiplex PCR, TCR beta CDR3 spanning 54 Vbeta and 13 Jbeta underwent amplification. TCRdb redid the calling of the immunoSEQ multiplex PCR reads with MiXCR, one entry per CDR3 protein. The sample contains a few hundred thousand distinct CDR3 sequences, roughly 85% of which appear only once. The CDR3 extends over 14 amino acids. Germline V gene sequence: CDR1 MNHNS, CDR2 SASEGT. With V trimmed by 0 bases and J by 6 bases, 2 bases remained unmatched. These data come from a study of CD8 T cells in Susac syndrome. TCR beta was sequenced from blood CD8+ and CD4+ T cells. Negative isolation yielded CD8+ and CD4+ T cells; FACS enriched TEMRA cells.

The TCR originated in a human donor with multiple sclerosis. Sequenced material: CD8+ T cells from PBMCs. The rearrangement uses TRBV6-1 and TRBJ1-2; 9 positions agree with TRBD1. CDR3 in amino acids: CASSEAGTGNGYTF. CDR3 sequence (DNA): TGTGCCAGCAGTGAAGCGGGGACAGGGAATGGCTACACCTTC.